These 24 T cell receptor beta chains originate from one sample sequenced in a study of CD8+ T cells in alopecia areata. Isolated RNA was reverse transcribed into cDNA used as the sequencing template. Method: immunoSEQ multiplex PCR; TCRdb's copy keeps in-frame clones and lacks some. The repertoire holds 200,000 to 250,000 clones, with less than 65% as singletons. Treatment described: oral pan-JAK inhibitor, 5-10 mg twice daily. Here the sequenced sample was CD4+ T cells sorted from blood, taken at week 4, from a patient treated with tofacitinib. All receptors come from a human donor with alopecia areata.

The chain links TRBV15 to TRBJ1-5; the D is unclear. The germline V gene has CDR1 LNHNV and CDR2 YYDKDF (reference sequence). This CDR3 is built from 13 residues. V was cut by 0 bases and J by 7 bases, with 7 bases left in between. The CDR3 region has the DNA TGTGCCACCAGCAGAGAGAGGATCCAGCCCCAGCATTTT. Residues: CATSRERIQPQHF.

V usage is TRBV6-5 and J usage is TRBJ1-1; D remains ambiguous. This CDR3 has 13 amino acids. The germline V and J ends were trimmed by 9 bases and 0 bases, with 11 bases remaining between them. CDR1 and CDR2 (germline): MNHEY, SVGAGI. CDR3 region: CASRREMNTEAFF. CDR3 coding DNA: TGTGCCAGTCGACGGGAGATGAACACTGAAGCTTTCTTT.

The genes are TRBV19 and TRBJ2-3; tentative D call: TRBD2 (5 bases). The CDR3 has 13 amino acids. Germline V gene data show CDR1 as LNHDA and CDR2 as SQIVND (reference sequence). Trimming cost V 6 bases and J 6 bases, with 13 bases left between them. This CDR3 reads CASSNRGMDTQYF. The CDR3 DNA is TGTGCCAGTAGCAACAGAGGGATGGATACGCAGTATTTT.

The rearrangement joins TRBV2 to TRBJ2-1, with D tentatively TRBD2 (6 bases). CDR3 length equals 14 residues. V was trimmed by 6 bases and J by 6 bases, leaving 15 bases between them. Germline V CDR1 and CDR2: SNHLY, FYNNEI. The CDR3 DNA reads TGTGCCAGCAGCCGGGACTCTGGCGGCAATGAGCAGTTCTTC. Translated: CASSRDSGGNEQFF.

The gene calls are TRBV7-9 and TRBJ1-4; 9 bases align to TRBD1. CDR1 and CDR2 from the germline V gene are SEHNR and FQNEAQ (reference sequence). V gave up 11 bases and J gave up 8 bases; unmatched junction bases: 12. The CDR3 extends over 14 amino acids. CDR3 DNA: TGTGCCGGACTACAGGGGGCCGGTGAAGAAAAACTGTTTTTT. It translates to CAGLQGAGEEKLFF.

The chain links TRBV7-9 to TRBJ1-3, with 12 nucleotides matching TRBD1. This CDR3 comprises 18 residues. J gave up 0 bases and V 0 bases, and 3 bases lay outside the gene matches. CDR1 and CDR2 from the germline V gene are SEHNR and FQNEAQ (reference sequence). DNA of the CDR3: TGTGCCAGCAGCTTAGCTGGGACAGGGGGCAGCTCTGGAAACACCATATATTTT. Translated, it gives CASSLAGTGGSSGNTIYF.

The gene calls are TRBV7-2 and TRBJ2-3, with D unclear. The germline V and J ends were trimmed by 5 bases and 0 bases, with 9 bases remaining between them. The CDR3 has 14 amino acids. Germline-derived CDR1 and CDR2 are SGHTA and FQGNSA. The CDR3 reads CASSHLWSTDTQYF. CDR3 sequence (DNA): TGTGCCAGCAGCCACCTATGGAGCACAGATACGCAGTATTTT.

In DNA form, the CDR3 reads TGTGCCAGCAGTGACGGGACAGGGGGTCGCAATCAGCCCCAGCATTTT. This encodes CASSDGTGGRNQPQHF. V is TRBV2 and J is TRBJ1-5; TRBD1 matches 11 bases. The CDR3 covers 16 residues. The germline gives CDR1 SNHLY, CDR2 FYNNEI. The ends lost 3 bases at V and 2 bases at J; junction bases unmatched: 3.

V and J are TRBV29-1 and TRBJ1-2; 7 positions match TRBD1. Germline V gene sequence: CDR1 SQVTM, CDR2 ANQGSEA. The CDR3 covers 12 residues. After removal of 3 bases from V and 5 bases from J, the junction contained 3 bases not matched to a gene. For the CDR3, the DNA is TGCAGCGTTGATGACAGGGAATATGGCTACACCTTC. Amino acids: CSVDDREYGYTF. Looking up the rest from reference TRBV29-1 and TRBJ1-2 gives the full variable domain: SAVISQKPSRDICQRGTSLTIQCQVDSQVTMMFWYRQQPGQSLTLIATANQGSEATYESGFVIDKFPISRPNLTFSTLTVSNMSPEDSSIYLCSVDDREYGYTFGSGTRLTVV.

With respect to this clone: This likely traces to a read error, being one base from a far larger clone. Other DNA sequences from this sample encode an identical CDR3 as well. The chain joins TRBV7-2 to TRBJ1-6; 7 bases map to TRBD1. Trimming at V came to 5 bases and at J to 0 bases, leaving 10 bases not matched to a gene. CDR3 length: 18 amino acids. Looked up from germline, CDR1 is SGHTA and CDR2 is FQGNSA. The DNA of the CDR3 is TGTGCCAGCAGCCTATCAGCAGGGGGGAGCTCCTATAATTCACCCCTCCACTTT. Protein product: CASSLSAGGSSYNSPLHF.

This sequence joins TRBV6-5 and TRBJ1-6; no clear D. Trimming cost V 0 bases and J 8 bases, with 14 bases left between them. CDR1 and CDR2 (germline): MNHEY, SVGAGI. The CDR3 loop spans 16 amino acids. The CDR3 protein is CASSYSIAPIHSPLHF. Written as DNA, the CDR3 is TGTGCCAGCAGTTACTCGATAGCCCCGATCCATTCACCCCTCCACTTT.

This chain joins TRBV18 and TRBJ2-7; D unclear. The V and J ends lost 0 bases and 0 bases respectively, with 12 bases between them. Germline V gene lookup returns CDR1 KGHSH and CDR2 LQKENI. This CDR3 has 16 amino acids. The CDR3 here is CASSPPRGRTSYEQYF. The CDR3, as DNA: TGTGCCAGCTCACCACCACGAGGACGTACCTCCTACGAGCAGTACTTC.

The chain has TRBV30 and TRBJ1-5, with unresolved D. V lost 2 bases to trimming and J lost 9 bases, with 14 bases between them. The germline V gene encodes CDR1 GTSNPN and CDR2 SVGIG (reference sequence). The CDR3 spans 13 residues. CDR3 coding DNA: TGTGCCTGGAGTTGGGAATTTCAGGCGCCCCAGCATTTT. It translates to CAWSWEFQAPQHF.

This chain joins TRBV19 and TRBJ1-5; TRBD1 might be the D (6 bases). The length of the CDR3 is 14 residues. CDR1 is LNHDA, CDR2 SQIVND, per germline (reference sequence). Trimming left V 8 bases short and J 4 bases short, with 15 bases between. The CDR3 DNA follows: TGTGCCAGTGATAACCAGGGGTGGAATCAGCCCCAGCATTTT. Encoded protein: CASDNQGWNQPQHF. The variable domain in full, completed from reference TRBV19 and TRBJ1-5, reads DGGITQSPKYLFRKEGQNVTLSCEQNLNHDAMYWYRQDPGQGLRLIYYSQIVNDFQKGDIAEGYSVSREKKESFPLTVTSAQKNPTAFYLCASDNQGWNQPQHFGDGTRLSIL.

This chain uses TRBV9 with TRBJ2-3; D is uncertain. The CDR3 extends over 13 amino acids. Between the trimmed V and J ends, which lost 7 bases and 4 bases, there was a span of 13 bases. Germline V gene data show CDR1 as SGDLS and CDR2 as YYNGEE. The CDR3 loop is CASGAPTADTQYF. CDR3 bases: TGTGCCAGCGGTGCCCCGACGGCAGATACGCAGTATTTT.

This chain connects TRBV13 to TRBJ2-3; TRBD2 aligns across 9 bases. The CDR3 has 16 amino acids. Trimming removed 5 bases from V and 2 bases from J; junction bases left unmatched: 8. CDR1 is PRHDT, CDR2 FYEKMQ, per germline (reference sequence). CDR3 nucleotides: TGTGCCAGCAGCCGGGCGCGGGGGGGCTACACAGATACGCAGTATTTT. It translates to CASSRARGGYTDTQYF.

The chain is built from TRBV11-2 and TRBJ2-6, with 11 bases matching TRBD1. CDR3 size: 17 residues. The V gene end was trimmed by 6 bases and the J gene end by 6 bases; junction bases not matched to a gene: 10. Germline CDR1 and CDR2: SGHAT and FQNNGV. CDR3 protein: CASRSGTGGSEANVLTF. The CDR3 DNA reads TGTGCCAGCAGATCCGGGACAGGGGGTTCCGAGGCCAACGTCCTGACTTTC. Combining the CDR3 with reference TRBV11-2 and TRBJ2-6 gives the whole variable domain EAGVAQSPRYKIIEKRQSVAFWCNPISGHATLYWYQQILGQGPKLLIQFQNNGVVDDSQLPKDRFSAERLKGVDSTLKIQPAKLEDSAVYLCASRSGTGGSEANVLTFGAGSRLTVL.

This rearrangement joins TRBV29-1 to TRBJ2-3, with D tentatively TRBD1 or TRBD2 (6 bases each). Trimming took 3 bases from V and 11 from J, leaving 15 bases between them. The CDR3 spans 12 residues. Germline V gives CDR1 SQVTM, CDR2 ANQGSEA. The CDR3 protein is CSVDEGGGVQYF. The DNA of the CDR3 is TGCAGCGTTGATGAGGGGGGCGGGGTGCAGTATTTT.

This chain joins TRBV7-8 and TRBJ1-1, with a possible D match to TRBD1 (5 bases). The CDR3 has 15 amino acids. Germline V gene lookup returns CDR1 SGHVS and CDR2 FQNEAQ. V dropped 1 base and J dropped 0 bases, with 9 bases sitting between them. In nucleotides, the CDR3 is TGTGCCAGCAGCTTAGTGGCAGGGTTGAACACTGAAGCTTTCTTT. This sequence encodes CASSLVAGLNTEAFF.

A few counts support this clone. The V call is TRBV5-5, the J call TRBJ1-3; 8 nucleotides line up with TRBD1. V dropped 4 bases and J dropped 2; count of bases not matched to a gene: 8. The germline gives CDR1 SGHKS, CDR2 YYEKEE (reference sequence). The CDR3 covers 16 residues. DNA for the CDR3: TGTGCCAGCAGCCTCCTCGGACAGGGAGCTGGAAACACCATATATTTT. Protein product: CASSLLGQGAGNTIYF. Based on the CDR3 plus reference TRBV5-5 and TRBJ1-3, the full variable domain is DAGVTQSPTHLIKTRGQQVTLRCSPISGHKSVSWYQQVLGQGPQFIFQYYEKEERGRGNFPDRFSARQFPNYSSELNVNALLLGDSALYLCASSLLGQGAGNTIYFGEGSWLTVV.

The chain couples TRBV6-5 to TRBJ1-2; possible D gene TRBD1, 5 bases. Germline assignment: CDR1 MNHEY and CDR2 SVGAGI. Trimming removed 7 bases from V and 1 base from J, with 10 bases in between. The CDR3 spans 13 residues. The CDR3 DNA reads TGTGCCAGCACCACGACAGATAACTATGGCTACACCTTC. This sequence encodes CASTTTDNYGYTF.

This clone has a handful of counts. V usage is TRBV6-5 and J usage is TRBJ2-3; D gene ambiguous. This CDR3 is 15 amino acids long. Germline V CDR1 and CDR2: MNHEY, SVGAGI. With 0 bases removed from V and 4 bases from J, the gap between germline ends came to 11 bases. CDR3 nucleotides: TGTGCCAGCAGTTACTCGCGCCCCTCGGCAGATACGCAGTATTTT. It encodes CASSYSRPSADTQYF.

The chain carries TRBV6-5 and TRBJ1-2; the D gene is possibly TRBD1 (5 bases). CDR3 length equals 15 residues. Per the germline V gene, CDR1 is MNHEY and CDR2 is SVGAGI. Trimming shortened V by 2 bases and J by 1 base, and 11 bases separated the two germline ends. The CDR3 region is CASSYGSGYNYGYTF. The CDR3 nucleotides are TGTGCCAGCAGTTACGGGTCAGGGTATAACTATGGCTACACCTTC.

The sample holds a few counts of this clone. J is TRBJ2-5 and V is TRBV4-3, with TRBD1 matching 7 bases. The CDR3 covers 14 residues. The ends lost 4 bases at V and 1 base at J; junction bases unmatched: 3. CDR1 and CDR2 from the germline V gene are LGHNA and YSLEER. The DNA of the CDR3 is TGCGCCAGCAGCCCGCGACAGGGCCAAGAGACCCAGTACTTC. This translates into CASSPRQGQETQYF.